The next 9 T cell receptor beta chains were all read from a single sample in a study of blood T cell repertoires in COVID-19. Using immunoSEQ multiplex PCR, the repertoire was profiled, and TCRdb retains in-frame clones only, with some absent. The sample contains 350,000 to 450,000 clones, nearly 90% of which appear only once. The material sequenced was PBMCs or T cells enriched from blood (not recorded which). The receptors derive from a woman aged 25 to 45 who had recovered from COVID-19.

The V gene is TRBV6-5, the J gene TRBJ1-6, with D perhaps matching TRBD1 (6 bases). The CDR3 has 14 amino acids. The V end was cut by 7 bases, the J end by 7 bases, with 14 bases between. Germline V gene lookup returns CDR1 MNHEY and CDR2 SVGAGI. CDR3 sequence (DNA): TGTGCCAGCACCCAGGGGCAGCAAAATTCACCCCTCCACTTT. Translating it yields CASTQGQQNSPLHF.

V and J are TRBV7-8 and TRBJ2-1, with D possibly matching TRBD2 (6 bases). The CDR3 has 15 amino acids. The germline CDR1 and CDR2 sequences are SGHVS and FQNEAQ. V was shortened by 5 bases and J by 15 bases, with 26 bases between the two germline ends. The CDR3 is CASSPPGGTITIWFF. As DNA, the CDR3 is TGTGCCAGCAGCCCCCCCGGGGGAACTATTACAATTTGGTTCTTC. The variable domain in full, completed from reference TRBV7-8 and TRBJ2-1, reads GAGVSQSPRYKVAKRGQDVALRCDPISGHVSLFWYQQALGQGPEFLTYFQNEAQLDKSGLPSDRFFAERPEGSVSTLKIQRTQQEDSAVYLCASSPPGGTITIWFFGPGTRLTVL.

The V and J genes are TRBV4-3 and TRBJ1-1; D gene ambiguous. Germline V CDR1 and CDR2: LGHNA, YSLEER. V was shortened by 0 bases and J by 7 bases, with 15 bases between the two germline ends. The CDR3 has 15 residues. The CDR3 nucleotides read TGCGCCAGCAGCCAAGAAGATTCGGGGATGGATGAAGCTTTCTTT. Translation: CASSQEDSGMDEAFF.

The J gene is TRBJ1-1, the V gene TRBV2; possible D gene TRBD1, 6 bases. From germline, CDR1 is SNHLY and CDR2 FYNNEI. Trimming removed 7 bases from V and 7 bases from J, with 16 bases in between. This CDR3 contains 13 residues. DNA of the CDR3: TGTGCCAGCATCCGGGACACTTCGATTGAAGCTTTCTTT. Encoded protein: CASIRDTSIEAFF.

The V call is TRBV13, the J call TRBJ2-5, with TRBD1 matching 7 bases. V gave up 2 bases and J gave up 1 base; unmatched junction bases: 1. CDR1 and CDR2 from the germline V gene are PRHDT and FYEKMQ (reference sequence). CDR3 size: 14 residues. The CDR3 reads CASSLYRGQETQYF. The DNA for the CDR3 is TGTGCCAGCAGCTTATACAGGGGCCAAGAGACCCAGTACTTC. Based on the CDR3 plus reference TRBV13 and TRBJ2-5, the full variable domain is AAGVIQSPRHLIKEKRETATLKCYPIPRHDTVYWYQQGPGQDPQFLISFYEKMQSDKGSIPDRFSAQQFSDYHSELNMSSLELGDSALYFCASSLYRGQETQYFGPGTRLLVL.

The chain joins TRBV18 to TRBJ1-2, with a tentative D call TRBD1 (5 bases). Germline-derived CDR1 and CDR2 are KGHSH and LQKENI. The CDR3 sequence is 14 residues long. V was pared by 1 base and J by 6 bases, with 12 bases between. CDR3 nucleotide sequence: TGTGCCAGCTCACCACTAGCGGGGGGAGATGGCTACACCTTC. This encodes CASSPLAGGDGYTF.

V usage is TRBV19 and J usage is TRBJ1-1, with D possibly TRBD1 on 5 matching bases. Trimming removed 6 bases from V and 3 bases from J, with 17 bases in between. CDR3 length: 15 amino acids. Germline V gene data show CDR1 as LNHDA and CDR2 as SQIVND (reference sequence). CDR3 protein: CASRWADRPDTEAFF. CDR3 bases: TGTGCCAGTAGATGGGCCGACAGACCTGACACTGAAGCTTTCTTT.

CDR3 region: CASSRDTVADTQYF. CDR3 sequence (DNA): TGTGCCAGCAGCCGCGATACAGTCGCAGATACGCAGTATTTT. The J gene is TRBJ2-3, the V gene TRBV7-2, with unresolved D. CDR1 and CDR2 (germline): SGHTA, FQGNSA. CDR3 length equals 14 residues. Trimming shortened V by 5 bases and J by 4 bases, and 13 bases separated the two germline ends.

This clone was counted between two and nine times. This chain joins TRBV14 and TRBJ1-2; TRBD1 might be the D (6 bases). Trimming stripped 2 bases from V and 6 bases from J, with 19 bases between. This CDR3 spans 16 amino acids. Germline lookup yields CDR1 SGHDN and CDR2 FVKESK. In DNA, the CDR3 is TGTGCCAGCAGCCAAATCCGCGCAGGGGTTATCGATGGCTACACCTTC. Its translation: CASSQIRAGVIDGYTF.